The sequence of this T cell receptor (beta chain) was determined in a study of blood T cell repertoires in COVID-19. Study-level information: Samples of COVID-19 (acute and convalescent) were obtained from the United States, Italy and Spain.

In the source study's methods: Nucleated cell number was recorded as an estimate derived from reference gene primer amplification. TCRdb's table, derived via immunoSEQ multiplex PCR, lists solely in-frame clones and lacks some. V and J calls and clone size are copied from that table; D and trimming were computed from the DNA. The sample holds approximately 400,000 clones, 80% to 85% seen once. The CDR3 consists of 14 residues. V lost 7 bases and J 7 bases, leaving 22 bases between the germline ends. Per the germline V gene, CDR1 is SQVTM and CDR2 is ANQGSEA. Participants were aged 18 to 89 years, lived in 25 or so US areas, and enrolled virtually. Cohort 3 donors counted as recovered after two negative PCRs, clearance, or resolved symptoms.

This clonotype was sampled from a woman in her 50s who had recovered from COVID-19. Material for sequencing was PBMCs or T cells enriched from blood (not recorded which). V usage is TRBV29-1 and J usage is TRBJ1-1; D perhaps matches TRBD1 (5 bases). The CDR3 coding sequence is TGCAGCGCCCAGGAAACTCAGGGTATTGGTGAAGCTTTCTTT. Protein sequence: CSAQETQGIGEAFF.